This TCR beta chain was captured in a study of cytotoxic CD8 clonotypes in ibrutinib-treated CLL. As concerns this clone: What it binds is unknown.

The CDR3 contains 14 residues. The trim removed 6 bases at V and 2 bases at J, leaving 7 bases unmatched. The germline CDR1 and CDR2 sequences are LNHDA and SQIVND (reference sequence). The study, taken as a whole, reports: Clonality was higher at ibrutinib response and returned toward baseline at progression. Pretreatment clonality was elevated relative to age-matched healthy donors and paralleled circulating CD8+ T-cell counts.

Sequenced by immunoSEQ multiplex PCR; TCRdb stores in-frame clones only, minus some. The sample comprises about 310,000 clones, about 77% of which are singletons, and more than 6% rests with the top ten. The sequence came from a human donor with chronic lymphocytic leukemia. This sample comprised PBMCs, obtained before ibrutinib treatment. V gene TRBV19 combines with J gene TRBJ2-7; the match to TRBD2 covers 7 bases. CDR3 in DNA: TGTGCCAGTAGCGCGGGGCGGGAGACCTACGAGCAGTACTTC. Amino acids: CASSAGRETYEQYF. The full variable domain, its missing parts supplied by reference TRBV19 and TRBJ2-7, is DGGITQSPKYLFRKEGQNVTLSCEQNLNHDAMYWYRQDPGQGLRLIYYSQIVNDFQKGDIAEGYSVSREKKESFPLTVTSAQKNPTAFYLCASSAGRETYEQYFGPGTRLTVT.